Shown below are 4 T cell receptor beta chains from a single sample sequenced in a study of long-term antiretroviral therapy in people with HIV. They ran version v3.0 of the immunoSEQ assay at survey level. TCRdb's table, derived via immunoSEQ multiplex PCR, lists solely in-frame clones and lacks some. The sample gives about 35,000 clones, 65% to 80% of which show up once; 3% to 3.5% is in the top ten. The starting material was unsorted PBMCs, obtained 3 years after starting antiretroviral therapy. Every receptor here comes from a man in his fifties with HIV.

The rearrangement joins TRBV18 to TRBJ2-1; D perhaps matches TRBD2 (6 bases). The V end was cut by 6 bases, the J end by 12 bases, with 18 bases between. CDR3 length: 13 residues. Germline V lookup: CDR1 KGHSH, CDR2 LQKENI. CDR3 protein: CASSPGLSEGQFF. Here the CDR3 DNA reads TGTGCCAGCTCGCCGGGACTTAGTGAGGGGCAGTTCTTC.

The rearrangement links TRBV5-1 to TRBJ2-3, with D possibly matching TRBD1 (5 bases). The CDR3 runs to 14 residues. V lost 4 bases and J 1 base, leaving 10 bases between the germline ends. Germline CDR1 and CDR2: SGHRS and YFSETQ. CDR3 residues: CASSTTARTDTQYF. As DNA, the CDR3 is TGCGCCAGCAGCACGACAGCCCGCACAGATACGCAGTATTTT.

This clone was observed a few times. The CDR3 DNA is TGTGCCAGCAGCTTAGGCCGCGGAAACGAGCAGTACTTC. It specifies CASSLGRGNEQYF. This chain joins TRBV7-9 and TRBJ2-7; D remains unclear. CDR3 size: 13 residues. V was cut by 1 base and J by 5 bases, with 9 bases left in between. Germline loops: CDR1 SEHNR, CDR2 FQNEAQ (reference sequence).

This clone is labeled medium-sized. This chain connects TRBV2 to TRBJ2-1, with 9 bases that match TRBD1. CDR3 length: 15 amino acids. V lost 4 bases to trimming and J lost 6 bases; unmatched junction nucleotides: 7. Germline values: CDR1 SNHLY, CDR2 FYNNEI. The CDR3 sequence is CASSGGQGPPNEQFF. The CDR3 coding sequence is TGTGCCAGCAGTGGCGGACAGGGGCCCCCCAATGAGCAGTTCTTC.